The T cell receptor beta chain described here comes from a study of ipilimumab plus nivolumab after autologous stem cell transplantation (dated by TCRdb to 2020 to 2022). For the wider study: A median of about 5 ipilimumab doses and eight or nine nivolumab doses was received by trial patients. The intent-to-treat population of the trial consisted of some 40 patients. The DLBCL cohort included primary refractory and relapsed disease, with 18-month progression-free survival of roughly 86% and 30% respectively. Patients undergoing autologous transplant for high-risk diffuse large B cell lymphoma, mature T cell lymphoma, or multiple myeloma were enrolled in the trial.

This clone occurred once. No cognate antigen has been identified for it. No base quality values were provided; no much bigger clone lies one nucleotide off. Checkpoint therapy was initiated 14 to 28 days after autologous transplant, and ipilimumab was administered at 1 mg/kg intravenously on day 1 of selected weeks. The nivolumab dose was 3 mg/kg intravenously, delivered on day 1 of weeks 1, 4, 7, 10, and every two weeks through week 26. This Phase Ib clinical trial tested ipilimumab plus nivolumab, a combined checkpoint inhibition, as consolidation after autologous stem cell transplantation. Reading from cysteine to phenylalanine, the CDR3 counts 15 amino acids. Of the read, only the CDR3 DNA is kept; its 45 bases are in frame from base 1. From the germline V gene, CDR1 is MGHRA and CDR2 is YSYEKL. General conclusions and limits of the study: According to the authors, a biologic rationale for studying the approach further came from T cell receptor repertoire, regulatory T cell phenotype and gut microbiota profiles. Combined checkpoint inhibition as post-transplant consolidation was concluded by the authors to appear tolerable.

The library was obtained by the immunoSEQ multiplex PCR assay. The clones in this table, taken by TCRdb from immuneACCESS, are in-frame only. Not every clone is retained; where verified, under half of the shortfall comes from an unresolved V gene, and the cause of the rest is unknown. The sample table lists 15,000 to 20,000 clones, around 80% of them with a count of one. The ten largest account for roughly 23% of the sample. The clonotype comes from a male donor with diffuse large B-cell lymphoma. This specimen was PBMCs, taken in a trial of ipilimumab plus nivolumab as post-transplant consolidation. This receptor chain uses TRBV4-1 and TRBJ1-1; 9 bases in between match TRBD1. The nucleotide sequence reads TGCGCTGCGCTGGACAGGGGAGAGGGGAACACTGAAGCTTTCTTT. Protein translation: CAALDRGEGNTEAFF.